A single sample gave rise to the 21 T cell receptor beta chains below, sequenced in a study of blood T cell repertoires in COVID-19. Generated by immunoSEQ multiplex PCR, the TCRdb table keeps only in-frame clones and is missing some. The table shows 210,000 or so clones, with 65% to 90% occurring only once. Material for sequencing was peripheral blood. Receptors were obtained from a human donor in a cohort sampled during active COVID-19.

This clone was detected a few times. The chain couples TRBV7-9 to TRBJ1-1; D gene ambiguous. V lost 1 base, J lost 7 bases, and 10 bases lay in between. The CDR3 extends over 13 amino acids. Looked up from germline, CDR1 is SEHNR and CDR2 is FQNEAQ (reference sequence). CDR3 bases: TGTGCCAGCAGCTTAGGAGGGTATGGTGAAGCTTTCTTT. Translated: CASSLGGYGEAFF.

This clone was seen only once. The chain joins TRBV6-5 to TRBJ2-7; 11 nucleotides agree with TRBD2. Germline-derived CDR1 and CDR2 are MNHEY and SVGAGI. V gave up 6 bases and J gave up 7 bases; unmatched junction bases: 5. This CDR3 is built from 13 residues. The CDR3 region is CASSDSGRVEQYF. CDR3 nucleotides: TGTGCCAGCAGCGATAGCGGGAGGGTTGAGCAGTACTTC.

The chain uses TRBV6-4 and TRBJ2-3; 10 bases are a match to TRBD2. The germline V gene encodes CDR1 MRHNA and CDR2 SNTAGT. The CDR3 runs 15 residues. V was pared by 5 bases and J by 4 bases, with 6 bases of the junction left unmatched. The CDR3 protein is CASSLVAGGSDTQYF. In DNA, the CDR3 is TGTGCCAGCAGTCTCGTAGCGGGAGGTTCAGATACGCAGTATTTT.

The chain combines TRBV19 with TRBJ2-7; TRBD1 matches 7 bases. Germline CDR1 is LNHDA and CDR2 is SQIVND (reference sequence). Losses at the gene ends were 3 bases for V and 3 bases for J; bases not matched to a gene: 2. CDR3 length equals 13 residues. CDR3 protein: CASSIGQDYEQYF. The CDR3 coding sequence is TGTGCCAGTAGTATCGGACAGGACTACGAGCAGTACTTC. The full variable domain, in which reference TRBV19 and TRBJ2-7 provide the parts outside the CDR3, is DGGITQSPKYLFRKEGQNVTLSCEQNLNHDAMYWYRQDPGQGLRLIYYSQIVNDFQKGDIAEGYSVSREKKESFPLTVTSAQKNPTAFYLCASSIGQDYEQYFGPGTRLTVT.

The V call is TRBV15, the J call TRBJ1-3; no clear D. The germline V gene has CDR1 LNHNV and CDR2 YYDKDF (reference sequence). CDR3 length equals 15 residues. Trimming took 0 bases from V and 2 from J, leaving 8 bases between them. CDR3 sequence (DNA): TGTGCCACCAGCAGAGATCGTCAGACTGGAAACACCATATATTTT. Amino acid sequence: CATSRDRQTGNTIYF. The entire variable domain, with the rest obtained from reference TRBV15 and TRBJ1-3, is as follows: DAMVIQNPRYQVTQFGKPVTLSCSQTLNHNVMYWYQQKSSQAPKLLFHYYDKDFNNEADTPDNFQSRRPNTSFCFLDIRSPGLGDTAMYLCATSRDRQTGNTIYFGEGSWLTVV.

The chain combines TRBV30 with TRBJ2-7; weak D call: TRBD2 (6 bases). V was cut by 3 bases and J by 0 bases, with 12 bases left in between. The germline V gene encodes CDR1 GTSNPN and CDR2 SVGIG (reference sequence). The CDR3 covers 14 residues. The CDR3 DNA is TGTGCCTGGAGCCGAACTAGCAGCTCCTACGAGCAGTACTTC. It translates to CAWSRTSSSYEQYF.

The chain is built from TRBV29-1 and TRBJ1-2; D ambiguous. The CDR3 extends over 15 amino acids. V dropped 0 bases and J dropped 4 bases, with 15 bases sitting between them. The V gene's germline CDR1 is SQVTM and CDR2 ANQGSEA. The chain's CDR3 is CSVEDQEDYRYGYTF. Here the CDR3 DNA reads TGCAGCGTTGAAGATCAAGAGGACTATCGCTATGGCTACACCTTC.

The chain carries TRBV19 and TRBJ1-1, with D unclear. Germline values: CDR1 LNHDA, CDR2 SQIVND (reference sequence). The germline V and J ends were trimmed by 5 bases and 6 bases, with 10 bases remaining between them. The CDR3 extends over 12 amino acids. The CDR3 is CASSYGSPEAFF. The CDR3, as DNA: TGTGCCAGTAGTTACGGGAGTCCTGAAGCTTTCTTT.

The genes are TRBV4-1 and TRBJ2-3; no clear D. Trimming shortened V by 1 base and J by 1 base, and 3 bases separated the two germline ends. The CDR3 is 13 amino acids. The germline V gene has CDR1 MGHRA and CDR2 YSYEKL. The CDR3 bases are TGCGCCAGCAGCCAAGCGGGCACAGATACGCAGTATTTT. Translating it yields CASSQAGTDTQYF.

The chain employs TRBV7-9 and TRBJ1-5; perhaps TRBD1 as D (5 bases). The CDR3 loop spans 15 amino acids. Per germline, CDR1 SEHNR and CDR2 FQNEAQ (reference sequence). The V and J ends lost 3 bases and 3 bases respectively, with 12 bases between them. The CDR3 reads CASSFGDSPNQPQHF. DNA of the CDR3: TGTGCCAGCAGCTTTGGTGACAGCCCCAATCAGCCCCAGCATTTT.

The chain couples TRBV18 to TRBJ1-3; D uncertain. This CDR3 region has 15 residues. V gave up 3 bases and J gave up 5 bases, with 14 bases separating them. In germline, CDR1 is KGHSH, CDR2 LQKENI. The CDR3, as DNA: TGTGCCAGCTCACCCCGTGGGGAGATACGAAACACCATATATTTT. This encodes CASSPRGEIRNTIYF.

The chain combines TRBV6-5 with TRBJ2-7; D is possibly TRBD2 (5 bases). CDR3 length equals 14 residues. Germline CDR1 reads MNHEY; CDR2 reads SVGAGI. The V and J ends lost 8 bases and 7 bases respectively, with 21 bases between them. In DNA form, the CDR3 reads TGTGCCAGCCCTCCCGCCAGCGGCCAAAGGGAGCAGTACTTC. Translating it yields CASPPASGQREQYF.

The chain carries TRBV9 and TRBJ2-1, with TRBD2 matching 10 bases. Germline CDR1 SGDLS, CDR2 YYNGEE. The CDR3 totals 15 residues. J lost 6 bases, V lost 4 bases, and 7 bases had no gene match. The CDR3 nucleotides read TGTGCCAGCAGCTTCGGGGTAGCGGGAGGCAATGAGCAGTTCTTC. This translates into CASSFGVAGGNEQFF.

The gene calls are TRBV6-5 and TRBJ2-7; a weak D match, TRBD1 (5 bases). From germline, CDR1 is MNHEY and CDR2 SVGAGI. The CDR3 has 13 amino acids. V was trimmed by 5 bases and J by 2 bases, leaving 10 bases between them. The CDR3 DNA follows: TGTGCCAGCAGTACGACGACAGCCTACGAGCAGTACTTC. It yields the protein CASSTTTAYEQYF.

The rearrangement joins TRBV7-8 to TRBJ2-1, with a possible D match to TRBD2 (5 bases). Trimming took off 5 bases at V and 10 bases at J, with 21 bases between the two ends. CDR1 is SGHVS and CDR2 is FQNEAQ in the germline V gene. The CDR3 is 15 residues long. In nucleotides, the CDR3 is TGTGCCAGCAGCCCGGGCCCGGGAAGAAAAACGGAGCAGTTCTTC. This gives the protein CASSPGPGRKTEQFF.

The chain combines TRBV18 with TRBJ1-5; 7 bases line up with TRBD1. CDR3 length: 15 amino acids. Germline V CDR1 and CDR2: KGHSH, LQKENI. Trimming at V came to 6 bases and at J to 0 bases, leaving 5 bases not matched to a gene. This CDR3 is CASSPGTDSNQPQHF. DNA for the CDR3: TGTGCCAGCTCCCCCGGGACAGATAGCAATCAGCCCCAGCATTTT.

The chain combines TRBV5-6 with TRBJ2-3; 12 bases align to TRBD2. Per the germline V gene, CDR1 is SGHDT and CDR2 is YYEEEE. The CDR3 totals 16 residues. Unmatched junction bases numbered 8, after V lost 4 bases and J lost 5 bases. CDR3 loop: CASSTRTSGARDTQYF. DNA for the CDR3: TGTGCCAGCAGCACCCGGACTAGCGGGGCGAGAGATACGCAGTATTTT.

V gene TRBV10-2 combines with J gene TRBJ1-2; 7 nucleotides line up with TRBD1. The J segment lost 0 bases and the V segment lost 3 bases, leaving 10 bases of the junction unmatched. The V gene's germline CDR1 is WSHSY and CDR2 SAAADI. The CDR3 extends over 17 amino acids. CDR3 protein: CASSDVLDRISNYGYTF. In nucleotides, the CDR3 is TGCGCCAGCAGTGACGTGTTGGACAGGATATCTAACTATGGCTACACCTTC.

This clone was observed a few times. The chain is built from TRBV4-1 and TRBJ2-7, with 8 nucleotides matching TRBD1. Looked up from germline, CDR1 is MGHRA and CDR2 is YSYEKL. The CDR3 totals 15 residues. J gave up 5 bases and V 4 bases, and 10 bases lay outside the gene matches. CDR3 amino acids: CASSLRQGTFDEQYF. The CDR3 DNA is TGCGCCAGCAGCCTCAGACAGGGGACGTTCGACGAGCAGTACTTC.

This clone was seen once. J is TRBJ2-7 and V is TRBV4-3; TRBD1 aligns across 7 bases. The V gene's germline CDR1 is LGHNA and CDR2 YSLEER. Trimming took 7 bases from V and 3 from J; bases not matched to a gene: 9. The CDR3 covers 14 residues. The CDR3 reads CASTRTGVCYEQYF. The CDR3 bases are TGCGCCAGCACAAGAACAGGGGTTTGCTACGAGCAGTACTTC.

The chain couples TRBV2 to TRBJ2-6, with D possibly TRBD1 on 6 matching bases. Trimming pared 8 bases from V and 0 bases from J, leaving 11 bases between. CDR1 is SNHLY, CDR2 FYNNEI, per germline. The CDR3 has 15 amino acids. The CDR3 DNA follows: TGTGCCAGCCGGACAGACCGCTCTGGGGCCAACGTCCTGACTTTC. This encodes CASRTDRSGANVLTF.